This T cell receptor (beta chain) came from a study of molecular identifiers for immune sequencing clone quantification. Concerning this clonotype itself: This sequence may be a read error, since a much larger clone differs from it by one base.

Naive CD8 T cells were sorted, and the gate applied was CD8+CD4-CCR7+CD45RA+. J was trimmed by 15 bases and V by 1 base; bases with no gene match: 7. Germline loops: CDR1 SGHDT, CDR2 YYEEEE. The CDR3 is 12 residues long. TCRdb reprocessed the PCR reads via MiXCR and lists one record per CDR3 protein. The table records about 510,000 distinct CDR3 sequences, 20% to 25% of them present only once. The sequenced material came from naive CD8+ T cells from blood, with Jurkat cell RNA spiked in. Noted subset: FACS-sorted CD8+CD4-CCR7+CD45RA+ naive T cells. The chain has TRBV5-6 and TRBJ2-1; 7 bases agree with TRBD1. The clonotype was recovered from a human donor in good health. Some libraries in this study had Jurkat cell RNA spiked in. The CDR3 nucleotides are TGTGCCAGCAGCTTGCCGGGACAGTTCGTGTTCTTC. Translated: CASSLPGQFVFF.